This is a list of T cell receptor beta chains from one sample in a study of blood T cell repertoires in COVID-19. Sequencing was performed with immunoSEQ multiplex PCR; in TCRdb, only in-frame clones are kept and a portion is missing. This table has about 130,000 clones, 86% appearing once. Sample: PBMCs or T cells enriched from blood (not recorded which). The receptors shown here come from a woman aged 45-65 years who had recovered from COVID-19. CDR3s include the opening cysteine and the closing phenylalanine or tryptophan. D genes are given only for firm matches. Clone size is shown for a subset of rows, as once, few, many or a class of expanded clone.

>TRBV18|TRBJ1-4|NA|NA
CASSPPPGNEKLFF
TGTGCCAGCTCACCACCGCCGGGGAATGAAAAACTGTTTTTT
>TRBV19|TRBJ1-1|NA|NA
CASSIEWDLNTEAFF
TGTGCCAGTAGTATAGAATGGGACTTGAACACTGAAGCTTTCTTT
>TRBV15|TRBJ2-5|TRBD2|NA
CATSSGLAGPQETQYF
TGTGCCACCAGCAGCGGACTAGCGGGACCCCAAGAGACCCAGTACTTC
>TRBV19|TRBJ2-7|TRBD1|NA
CASSSDRAYEQYF
TGTGCCAGTAGTAGCGACAGGGCCTACGAGCAGTACTTC
>TRBV6-5|TRBJ2-7|TRBD1|NA
CASSYSDRGGHEQYF
TGTGCCAGCAGTTACAGCGACAGGGGGGGACACGAGCAGTACTTC
>TRBV11-2|TRBJ2-3|TRBD2|NA
CASSLVPGGNTDTQYF
TGTGCCAGCAGCTTAGTCCCCGGGGGGAACACAGATACGCAGTATTTT
>TRBV4-3|TRBJ2-3|NA|once
CASSQDVSFDTQYF
TGCGCCAGCAGCCAAGATGTCAGTTTCGATACGCAGTATTTT
>TRBV19|TRBJ2-7|TRBD1|few
CASSIRTGSLGEQYF
TGTGCCAGTAGTATAAGGACAGGGTCTTTAGGCGAGCAGTACTTC
>TRBV27|TRBJ1-1|NA|NA
CASSVSGGRNTEAFF
TGTGCCAGCAGTGTGTCCGGGGGGCGGAACACTGAAGCTTTCTTT
>TRBV5-1|TRBJ1-4|NA|NA
CASSLEGVGTNEKLFF
TGCGCCAGCAGCTTGGAAGGGGTGGGAACTAATGAAAAACTGTTTTTT
>TRBV2|TRBJ1-6|TRBD1|NA
CASRPGTGQNSPLHF
TGTGCCAGCAGACCCGGGACAGGGCAGAATTCACCCCTCCACTTT
>TRBV2|TRBJ1-3|NA|NA
CASILDRGAGNTIYF
NA
>TRBV6-5|TRBJ2-5|TRBD1|NA
CASSSRTGQGETQYF
TGTGCCAGCAGTTCCCGGACAGGGCAGGGAGAGACCCAGTACTTC
>TRBV5-1|TRBJ2-7|TRBD2|NA
CASSYHSGASYEQYF
TGCGCCAGCAGCTACCATAGCGGGGCCTCCTACGAGCAGTACTTC
>TRBV6-5|TRBJ2-3|NA|NA
CASSYSGAVTDTQYF
TGTGCCAGCAGTTACTCGGGGGCAGTCACAGATACGCAGTATTTT
>TRBV12-3/TRBV12-4|TRBJ2-2|TRBD2|NA
CASSSDREGLFF
TGTGCCAGCAGCTCGGATCGGGAGGGGCTGTTTTTT
>TRBV7-9|TRBJ2-7|TRBD1|NA
CASSPGTGGEQYF
TGTGCCAGCAGCCCCGGGACAGGGGGCGAGCAGTACTTC
>TRBV6-5|TRBJ2-7|TRBD1|NA
CARPETGINEQYF
TGTGCCAGACCTGAGACAGGGATCAACGAGCAGTACTTC
>TRBV7-2|TRBJ2-3|TRBD1|NA
CASSRDRVTDTQYF
TGTGCCAGCAGCAGGGACAGGGTAACAGATACGCAGTATTTT
>TRBV7-2|TRBJ2-1|TRBD1|NA
CASSPDIGQAYNEQFF
TGTGCCAGCAGCCCAGATATAGGACAGGCGTACAATGAGCAGTTCTTC
>TRBV6-5|TRBJ2-7|NA|NA
CASSPRTTSYEQYF
TGTGCCAGCAGCCCCCGGACAACCTCCTACGAGCAGTACTTC
>TRBV9|TRBJ2-5|NA|NA
CASSVYQGNQETQYF
TGTGCCAGCAGCGTATATCAGGGCAACCAAGAGACCCAGTACTTC
>TRBV11-2|TRBJ2-6|TRBD1|NA
CASSLGGTGANVLTF
TGTGCCAGCAGTTTAGGGGGCACTGGGGCCAACGTCCTGACTTTC
>TRBV5-1|TRBJ1-5|NA|NA
CASSPGGNQPQHF
TGCGCCAGCAGCCCAGGGGGCAATCAGCCCCAGCATTTT
>TRBV6-5|TRBJ1-1|NA|NA
CASSNSGGTEAFF
TGTGCCAGCAGTAACAGCGGGGGCACTGAAGCTTTCTTT